This T cell receptor beta chain comes out of a study of blood T cell repertoires in COVID-19. As for the study in general: In each case, the material was cDNA or gDNA derived from T cells, B-cell-depleted T cells, or PBMCs.

Trimming shortened V by 4 bases and J by 0 bases, and 24 bases separated the two germline ends. This CDR3 spans 19 amino acids. Germline V gene data show CDR1 as SGHRS and CDR2 as YFSETQ. In the authors' methods: Estimates of nucleated cell counts were drawn from the amplification of reference gene primers. TCRdb's copy holds only in-frame clones and misses some; the assay was immunoSEQ multiplex PCR. V, J and clone size are taken as reported in that table, and D and trimming were inferred from the DNA itself. The sample yields several thousand clones, approximately 90% seen once. What was sequenced was peripheral blood. This receptor was obtained from a human donor in a cohort sampled during active COVID-19. This chain connects TRBV5-1 to TRBJ2-3, with TRBD2 as a possible D gene (6 bases). CDR3 nucleotide sequence: TGCGCCAGCAGCAGAGGGGAGGCCCCCGGCGCTCATAGCACAGATACGCAGTATTTT. Translating gives CASSRGEAPGAHSTDTQYF. The entire variable domain, with the rest obtained from reference TRBV5-1 and TRBJ2-3, is as follows: KAGVTQTPRYLIKTRGQQVTLSCSPISGHRSVSWYQQTPGQGLQFLFEYFSETQRNKGNFPGRFSGRQFSNSRSEMNVSTLELGDSALYLCASSRGEAPGAHSTDTQYFGPGTRLTVL.